Listed below are T cell receptor beta chains from one sample, sequenced in a study of T cell responses to AZD1222 COVID-19 vaccine. Sequencing used immunoSEQ multiplex PCR; TCRdb keeps in-frame clones, though not all of them. Seen here are approximately 70,000 clones, 75% to 90% observed once, and the top ten hold more than 2%. The sample consisted of peripheral blood, taken on day 0 of AZD1222 vaccination. All receptors come from an adult in good health. Each CDR3 is given with its conserved first and last residue. The order of the fields is CDR3 DNA, CDR3 protein, V gene, CDR3 length, J gene, clone size, D gene. D genes are given only for firm matches. Expanded clones get a size class; other rows say once, few or many, or leave the size out.

DNA: TGTGCCAGCAGCTTAGCCAGGGACGTACAGCCAAGGGCTTTCTTT
CDR3: CASSLARDVQPRAFF
V: TRBV7-9
length: 15
J: TRBJ1-1
size: -
D: -

DNA: TGTGCCAGCAGCACGCAGCTAGCGGGGATAGCCGGGGAGCTGTTTTTT
CDR3: CASSTQLAGIAGELFF
V: TRBV9
length: 16
J: TRBJ2-2
size: few
D: TRBD2

DNA: TGTGCCATCAGCTCTACCGGGGGGGCCTCTGGGGCCAACGTCCTGACTTTC
CDR3: CAISSTGGASGANVLTF
V: TRBV10-3
length: 17
J: TRBJ2-6
size: -
D: TRBD2

DNA: TGTGCCAGCAGCTTCCAACAGGGGGGTTACAATGAGCAGTTCTTC
CDR3: CASSFQQGGYNEQFF
V: TRBV7-3
length: 15
J: TRBJ2-1
size: once
D: TRBD1

DNA: TGTGCCAGCTCACCTAGACCACCGACAGGGGGAGAAAAACTGTTTTTT
CDR3: CASSPRPPTGGEKLFF
V: TRBV18
length: 16
J: TRBJ1-4
size: -
D: TRBD1

DNA: TGTGCCAGCAGCAAAGAGGGGCAGGGTAACGGCGTGATGAACACTGAAGCTTTCTTT
CDR3: CASSKEGQGNGVMNTEAFF
V: TRBV21-1
length: 19
J: TRBJ1-1
size: -
D: -

DNA: TGTGCCAGCAGCTTCGGGGGGGCTTTGATGGAGACCCAGTACTTC
CDR3: CASSFGGALMETQYF
V: TRBV7-3
length: 15
J: TRBJ2-5
size: -
D: TRBD2

DNA: TGTGCCAGTAGTTTGACAGGGCGGACTGAAGCTTTCTTT
CDR3: CASSLTGRTEAFF
V: TRBV19
length: 13
J: TRBJ1-1
size: -
D: TRBD1

DNA: TGCGCCAGCAGCCCTGGGGCTCTGGCCAAAAACATTCAGTACTTC
CDR3: CASSPGALAKNIQYF
V: TRBV4-1
length: 15
J: TRBJ2-4
size: -
D: -

DNA: TGTGCCAGCAGTACTACTAACTATGGCTACACCTTC
CDR3: CASSTTNYGYTF
V: TRBV6-5
length: 12
J: TRBJ1-2
size: once
D: -

DNA: TGTGCCAGCAGCTTGGAGGGACAGGGGCTAAAGAAAGGAAACACCATATATTTT
CDR3: CASSLEGQGLKKGNTIYF
V: TRBV5-8
length: 18
J: TRBJ1-3
size: -
D: TRBD1

DNA: TGTGCCAGCAGCAGCGGGACAGGGGGCCGCACTGAAGCTTTCTTT
CDR3: CASSSGTGGRTEAFF
V: TRBV6-5
length: 15
J: TRBJ1-1
size: -
D: TRBD1

DNA: TGTGCCAGCAGCTCTAGCCCCGGGACAACGGAGAATCAGCCCCAGCATTTT
CDR3: CASSSSPGTTENQPQHF
V: TRBV7-8
length: 17
J: TRBJ1-5
size: once
D: -

DNA: TGTGCCACCAGTGGATCAGCCGGCACAGATACGCAGTATTTT
CDR3: CATSGSAGTDTQYF
V: TRBV24-1
length: 14
J: TRBJ2-3
size: -
D: -

DNA: TGTGCCACCAGTGATTCGACAGGAATCTCTGGAAACACCATATATTTT
CDR3: CATSDSTGISGNTIYF
V: TRBV24-1
length: 16
J: TRBJ1-3
size: few
D: -

DNA: TGTGCCAGCAGCCAAGCCCGATATAAGGAATCGAGCAATCAGCCCCAGCATTTT
CDR3: CASSQARYKESSNQPQHF
V: TRBV3-1/TRBV3-2
length: 18
J: TRBJ1-5
size: -
D: -

DNA: TGCGCCAGCAGCTGGGGACAGGGAGGAAATTCACCCCTCCACTTT
CDR3: CASSWGQGGNSPLHF
V: TRBV5-1
length: 15
J: TRBJ1-6
size: -
D: TRBD1

DNA: TGTGCCAGCAGCTCCGGACCTCAAGAGACCCAGTACTTC
CDR3: CASSSGPQETQYF
V: TRBV7-3
length: 13
J: TRBJ2-5
size: -
D: -

DNA: TGCGCCAGCAGCTTACCGGGACAGGGGAACACTGAAGCTTTCTTT
CDR3: CASSLPGQGNTEAFF
V: TRBV5-1
length: 15
J: TRBJ1-1
size: once
D: TRBD1

DNA: TGTGCCAGCAGTGAACAACGGCCTCTGAGCTCCTATAATTCACCCCTCCACTTT
CDR3: CASSEQRPLSSYNSPLHF
V: TRBV2
length: 18
J: TRBJ1-6
size: -
D: -

DNA: TGTGCCAGTAGTAGGACCGGGACAGGGGCGTTGAACACTGAAGCTTTCTTT
CDR3: CASSRTGTGALNTEAFF
V: TRBV19
length: 17
J: TRBJ1-1
size: -
D: TRBD1

DNA: TGTGCCATCAGTGAGTCCCGGAACACTGAAGCTTTCTTT
CDR3: CAISESRNTEAFF
V: TRBV10-3
length: 13
J: TRBJ1-1
size: -
D: -

DNA: TGTACCACCAGGCTAGCCGTAACCTACGAGCAGTACTTC
CDR3: CTTRLAVTYEQYF
V: TRBV28
length: 13
J: TRBJ2-7
size: -
D: -

DNA: TGTGCCAGCAGCTGGGGGGACGGGGAGACCCAGTACTTC
CDR3: CASSWGDGETQYF
V: TRBV5-5
length: 13
J: TRBJ2-5
size: -
D: -